Below, 7 T cell receptor beta chains from the same sample are listed, as sequenced in a study of response to subunit inactivated influenza vaccine. TCRdb re-analysed the RT-PCR reads in MiXCR, keeping a single row per CDR3 protein. The table shows 500,000 or so distinct CDR3 sequences, with about 17% occurring only once. The sequencing used CD4+ T cells sorted from PBMCs, collected 23 to 25 months after vaccination. The receptors here all came from a man between 50 and 75 years old who received an inactivated influenza vaccine.

The rearrangement links TRBV2 to TRBJ2-5; 9 nucleotides line up with TRBD1. V lost 10 bases and J lost 5; bases outside the gene matches: 5. This CDR3 region has 12 residues. Germline assignment: CDR1 SNHLY and CDR2 FYNNEI. CDR3 DNA: TGTGCCACTGGGACAGGGCTGGAGACCCAGTACTTC. As protein: CATGTGLETQYF.

This clonotype was recorded many times. This rearrangement joins TRBV28 to TRBJ2-5, with a tentative D call TRBD1 (5 bases). Trimming cost V 3 bases and J 9 bases, with 17 bases left between them. CDR1 is MDHEN, CDR2 SYDVKM, per germline. This CDR3 has 14 residues. For the CDR3, the DNA is TGTGCCAGCAGTTTGTCGGGTGGTAGCAGGGCCCAGTACTTC. It translates to CASSLSGGSRAQYF. The variable domain in full, with the rest retrieved from reference TRBV28 and TRBJ2-5, is DVKVTQSSRYLVKRTGEKVFLECVQDMDHENMFWYRQDPGLGLRLIYFSYDVKMKEKGDIPEGYSVSREKKERFSLILESASTNQTSMYLCASSLSGGSRAQYFGPGTRLLVL.

The chain recombines TRBV3-1 with TRBJ2-7; D is perhaps TRBD1 (5 bases). Germline V lookup: CDR1 LGHDT, CDR2 YNNKEL (reference sequence). The CDR3 contains 12 residues. The V gene lost 6 bases and the J gene lost 5 bases, with 11 bases spanning the gap. The CDR3 region has the DNA TGTGCCAGCAGGTCAGGGTTCGACGAGCAGTACTTC. Translated, it gives CASRSGFDEQYF.

This clonotype appeared a single time. CDR3 protein: CASTVSNTGELFF. CDR3 coding DNA: TGCGCCAGCACAGTTTCGAACACCGGGGAGCTGTTTTTT. The V call is TRBV5-1, the J call TRBJ2-2; D unclear. The CDR3 contains 13 residues. CDR1 and CDR2 from the germline V gene are SGHRS and YFSETQ. With 6 bases removed from V and 0 bases from J, the gap between germline ends came to 6 bases. The whole variable domain, filled in from reference TRBV5-1 and TRBJ2-2, reads KAGVTQTPRYLIKTRGQQVTLSCSPISGHRSVSWYQQTPGQGLQFLFEYFSETQRNKGNFPGRFSGRQFSNSRSEMNVSTLELGDSALYLCASTVSNTGELFFGEGSRLTVL.

V usage is TRBV23-1 and J usage is TRBJ1-1; the D is unclear. TRBV23-1 is an open reading frame whose function is uncertain. Between the trimmed V and J ends, which lost 3 bases and 1 base, there was a span of 27 bases. There are 20 residues in the CDR3. The CDR3 DNA reads as TGCGCCAGCAGTCACGGGCCTAGGTGGACTGGGGTTCCCGGGAACACTGAAGCTTTCTTT. Protein sequence: CASSHGPRWTGVPGNTEAFF.

This clonotype was detected many times. This chain links TRBV6-2 or TRBV6-3 with TRBJ1-2; D is undetermined. Between the trimmed V and J ends, which lost 0 bases and 6 bases, there was a span of 8 bases. The CDR3 runs 13 residues. Germline loops: CDR1 MNHEY, CDR2 SVGEGT. The CDR3 nucleotides are TGTGCCAGCAGTTACTCGACAATCCATGGCTACACCTTC. Its protein is CASSYSTIHGYTF.

This clonotype was seen a handful of times. This sequence joins TRBV20-1 and TRBJ2-6, with D unresolved. V lost 2 bases and J lost 0, with 11 bases in between. Germline V gives CDR1 DFQATT, CDR2 SNEGSKA (reference sequence). CDR3 size: 16 residues. The CDR3 reads CSARSNFYSGANVLTF. In nucleotides, the CDR3 is TGCAGTGCTAGATCTAACTTTTACTCTGGGGCCAACGTCCTGACTTTC.